The entry that follows covers one T cell receptor beta chain sequence. Its antigen is currently not known. Base qualities are not at hand, and no much larger clone is one base apart. Collaborating institutions collected whole blood in K2EDTA tubes following their own protocols. For TCRbeta analysis, collaborators shipped samples in one of three forms: frozen whole blood, isolated PBMCs, or DNA extracted from either of those sample types. This sample is part of a study of blood T cell repertoires in COVID-19 (TCRdb year 2020). Turning to the overall study: Collaborator samples came from the United States, Italy and Spain and covered acute and convalescent phases of COVID-19. The prospective study material was composed of cDNA or gDNA derived from T cells, B-cell-depleted T cells, or PBMCs. Deeply sampled blood TCRbeta repertoires from subjects exposed to, actively infected with, or recovered from COVID-19 were included in the dataset. The repertoires were made available in a free public database intended to serve as a resource for research on the immune response to SARS-CoV-2. Samples were obtained from the ongoing ImmuneRACE study (first 160 participants) and from over 1,000 subjects provided by 6 global collaborators. The sample metadata nearly always contained a de-identified subject ID, COVID-19 status, age in years and sex. Where available, HLA class I and class II types were obtained from metadata supplied by the sample provider rather than from assay-based typing. What the authors observed across the whole study: The amount of clinical and demographic metadata varied by source and participant and was provided uncurated.

TCRbeta CDR3 regions were amplified from genomic DNA by means of the immunoSEQ Assay, a bias-controlled multiplex PCR. The paper's processing steps were these. The number of nucleated cells in each sample was estimated from the amplification of reference gene primers within the assay. To quantify the absolute abundance of each unique TCRbeta CDR3 rearrangement, sequence reads were collapsed and filtered. For each sample, productive Simpson clonality was calculated as the square root of Simpson's diversity index across productive rearrangements. Here the immuneACCESS table is served through TCRdb, limited to in-frame sequences with V and J called. Missing clones are a known gap in these copies; in checked studies unresolved V genes cover under half, and the rest lacks a known reason. The DNA gave D and trimming, while V, J and clone size come from that table. The sample table shows around 140,000 clones, and about 87% are seen once. 1.7% of the sample is taken by the ten largest.

Sequencing was done on a sample of peripheral blood. The receptor's source is a woman between 50 and 59 years old with acute or convalescent COVID-19.

The CDR3: CASSLVRTGGNTGELFF. The sequence in DNA is TGCGCCAGCAGCTTGGTTCGGACAGGGGGTAACACCGGGGAGCTGTTTTTT. The sequence joins TRBV5-1 to TRBJ2-2, and TRBD1 matches 10 of the central bases. Its CDR3 holds 17 amino acids, cysteine through phenylalanine. CDR3 DNA is the only sequence kept; it has 51 bases, read in frame from the first base. Relative to germline, V is missing 0 bases and J is missing 2 bases, with 4 bases of the junction outside any gene match. The germline V gene provides CDR1 SGHRS and CDR2 YFSETQ.